This T cell receptor beta chain was sequenced in a study of CD8 T cells in ankylosing spondylitis. Overall study findings and caveats: A motif in TCR beta, a set of about 8 highly homologous variants, appeared characteristic of ankylosing spondylitis blood. Disease-linked clones had a CD8+ phenotype and relatively low frequency in peripheral blood. Matched ankylosing spondylitis synovial fluid reportedly showed significant enrichment of disease-linked clones.

Each TCR beta library was made by quantitative 5'-RACE that incorporated molecular barcodes. TCRdb itself ran the 5' RACE reads through MiXCR, one entry per CDR3 protein. The sample includes 200,000 to 250,000 distinct CDR3 sequences, more than 25% of them seen just once. Germline-derived CDR1 and CDR2 are DFQATT and SNEGSKA (reference sequence). Trimming left V 6 bases short and J 0 bases short, with 8 bases between. The CDR3 spans 12 residues. The table lists this clonotype with many counts. Its target is not known. The source is a male donor with ankylosing spondylitis or in good health (not recorded which). The sample taken for sequencing was blood, either unsorted or a sorted T cell fraction (not recorded which). This sequence joins TRBV20-1 and TRBJ1-1; D is undetermined. CDR3 coding DNA: TGCAGTGCAGAAGGGATGAACACTGAAGCTTTCTTT. This gives the protein CSAEGMNTEAFF.